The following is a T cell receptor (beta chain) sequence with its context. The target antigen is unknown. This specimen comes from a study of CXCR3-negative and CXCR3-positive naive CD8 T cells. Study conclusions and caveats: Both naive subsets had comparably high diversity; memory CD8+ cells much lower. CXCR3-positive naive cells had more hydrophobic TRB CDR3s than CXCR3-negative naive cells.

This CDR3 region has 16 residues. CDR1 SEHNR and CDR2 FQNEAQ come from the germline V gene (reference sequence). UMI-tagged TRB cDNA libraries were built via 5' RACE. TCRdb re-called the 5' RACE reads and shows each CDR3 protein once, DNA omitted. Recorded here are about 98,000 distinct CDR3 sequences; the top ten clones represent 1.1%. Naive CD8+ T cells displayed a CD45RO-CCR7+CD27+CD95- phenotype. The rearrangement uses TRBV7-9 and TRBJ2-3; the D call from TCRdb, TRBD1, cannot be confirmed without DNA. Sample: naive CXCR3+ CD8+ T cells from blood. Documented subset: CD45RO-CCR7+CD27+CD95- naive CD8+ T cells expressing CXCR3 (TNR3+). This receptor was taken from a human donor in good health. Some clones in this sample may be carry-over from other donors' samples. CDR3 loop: CASSVTGTSSTDTQYF.